This is a list of T cell receptor beta chains from one sample in a study of blood T cell repertoires in COVID-19. Sequencing was performed with immunoSEQ multiplex PCR; in TCRdb, only in-frame clones are kept and a portion is missing. Found here are fewer than 120,000 clones, 87% of them singletons; the top ten hold 4.8%. The sample comprised peripheral blood. These receptors came from a human donor in a cohort sampled during active COVID-19. The CDR3 runs from the conserved cysteine through the conserved F or W. The D gene is left open where the match is weak. Part of the rows lack a size; the others show once, few, many or a class for expanded clones.

>once|TRBD1|TRBV15|TRBJ2-5
TGTGCCACCAGCAGGACAGGGGGCGTGGGGGAGACCCAGTACTTC
CATSRTGGVGETQYF
>.|.|TRBV6-2/TRBV6-3|TRBJ1-4
TGTGCCAGCAGCGACAGTCCTAATGAAAAACTGTTTTTT
CASSDSPNEKLFF
>.|.|TRBV10-1|TRBJ2-3
TGCGCCAGCAGTGAAACAGGGATGGGCACAGATACGCAGTATTTT
CASSETGMGTDTQYF
>few|.|TRBV25-1|TRBJ1-3
TGTGCCAGCAGTGAATTGGGACTCCCTGCCTCTGGAAACACCATATATTTT
CASSELGLPASGNTIYF
>once|TRBD1|TRBV10-2|TRBJ1-1
TGCGCCAGTACGACAGGGGGCTCGACTGAAGCTTTCTTT
CASTTGGSTEAFF
>.|.|TRBV12-5|TRBJ1-1
TGTGCTAGTGGTTTAGGGGTTATCGAAGCTTTCTTT
CASGLGVIEAFF
>.|.|TRBV11-2|TRBJ2-7
TGTGCCAGCAGCTTAGGGGTGAGGAGCTCCTACGAGCAGTACTTC
CASSLGVRSSYEQYF
>.|.|TRBV28|TRBJ2-7
TGTGCCAGCAGTTTAGCGGCTCCCTACGAGCAGTACTTC
CASSLAAPYEQYF
>.|.|TRBV30|TRBJ1-6
TGTGCCTGGAGTCCCACCGCAGGGTATAATTCACCCCTCCACTTT
CAWSPTAGYNSPLHF
>few|.|TRBV19|TRBJ2-3
TGTGCCAGTAGTTACAGGTCTTATAGCACAGATACGCAGTATTTT
CASSYRSYSTDTQYF
>.|TRBD2|TRBV7-2|TRBJ2-7
TGTGCCAGCAGCTTAGGGGACGGGGGGTTATACGAGCAGTACTTC
CASSLGDGGLYEQYF
>.|TRBD2|TRBV5-1|TRBJ2-2
TGCGCCAGCAGCTTGGGGGGGCTAGCGGGAGACTGGAACACCGGGGAGCTGTTTTTT
CASSLGGLAGDWNTGELFF
>.|TRBD2|TRBV10-1|TRBJ2-3
TGCGCCAGCAGTGATGCTAGCGGGGGTCCAGATACGCAGTATTTT
CASSDASGGPDTQYF
>.|TRBD2|TRBV5-5|TRBJ2-3
TGTGCCAGCAGCTATGCTAGCGGGGCAGATACGCAGTATTTT
CASSYASGADTQYF
>.|.|TRBV6-6|TRBJ1-2
TGTGCCAGCACCAACGAAGCAGGCTATGGCTACACCTTC
CASTNEAGYGYTF
>.|.|TRBV28|TRBJ1-2
TGTGCCAGCAGTCTTCGGACAGACTATGGCTACACCTTC
CASSLRTDYGYTF
>.|.|TRBV7-3|TRBJ2-1
TGTGCCAGCAGCTTGATGGCGGGTCCCTACAATGAGCAGTTCTTC
CASSLMAGPYNEQFF
>.|.|TRBV30|TRBJ1-6
TGTGCCTGGAGTAAAGGGGTCTCACCCCTCCACTTT
CAWSKGVSPLHF
>.|TRBD1|TRBV15|TRBJ2-7
TGTGCCACCAGCGGGGACAGGGGGAAGTACGAGCAGTACTTC
CATSGDRGKYEQYF
>.|.|TRBV9|TRBJ2-2
TGTGCCAGCAGCGTCTCGCGTGCCGGGGAGCTGTTTTTT
CASSVSRAGELFF
>once|TRBD2|TRBV6-6|TRBJ2-1
TGTGCCAGCAGTTACTCGGATAGCGGGGGGGCTGCTGAGCAGTTCTTC
CASSYSDSGGAAEQFF
>.|TRBD1|TRBV7-8|TRBJ1-5
TGTGCCAGCAGCTTCCTCACCGGGACAGGGGAGGGCCAGCCCCAGCATTTT
CASSFLTGTGEGQPQHF
>.|TRBD1|TRBV7-2|TRBJ2-1
TGTGCCAGCAGCCTAGGTCCGGGACAGGGGGTCAATGAGCAGTTCTTC
CASSLGPGQGVNEQFF
>.|TRBD1|TRBV29-1|TRBJ2-2
TGCAGCGCCTTGGGACAGGGGCGAGAGCTGTTTTTT
CSALGQGRELFF
>once|TRBD1|TRBV10-3|TRBJ1-4
TGTGCCATCGGGACAGCTTGGAATGAAAAACTGTTTTTT
CAIGTAWNEKLFF
>.|TRBD1|TRBV6-1|TRBJ2-2
TGTGCCAGCAGTGATTGGCAGGGGGCGCTCCCCGGGGAGCTGTTTTTT
CASSDWQGALPGELFF
>.|.|TRBV5-5|TRBJ2-2
TGTGCCAGCAGCTTGGTACAGGCAAACACCGGGGAGCTGTTTTTT
CASSLVQANTGELFF
>once|.|TRBV9|TRBJ2-7
TGTGCCAGCAGCGTAGAGATGGGAGTCCTATACGAGCAGTACTTC
CASSVEMGVLYEQYF
>once|.|TRBV3-1/TRBV3-2|TRBJ1-3
TGTGCCAGCAGCCATGGGGCGGCTCGGCTCTCTGGAAACACCATATATTTT
CASSHGAARLSGNTIYF
>once|.|TRBV6-2/TRBV6-3|TRBJ2-2
TGTGCCAGCAGTTACCCAGGAGGTGCGAACACCGGGGAGCTGTTTTTT
CASSYPGGANTGELFF
>.|.|TRBV3-1/TRBV3-2|TRBJ2-1
TGTGCCAGCAGCCAAGTCTCGGGTGAGCAGTTCTTC
CASSQVSGEQFF
>.|.|TRBV18|TRBJ2-1
TGTGCCAGCTCACCACCGGGGGGGCGCTCAAGCAATGAGCAGTTCTTC
CASSPPGGRSSNEQFF
>.|TRBD1|TRBV2|TRBJ1-6
TGTGCCAGCAGTGGGACAGGGAAAAATTCACCCCTCCACTTT
CASSGTGKNSPLHF
>once|.|TRBV7-2|TRBJ2-3
TGTGCCAGCAGCTCCTCTAGGGGTAGCACAGATACGCAGTATTTT
CASSSSRGSTDTQYF
>many|TRBD1|TRBV6-5|TRBJ2-7
TGTGCCAGCAGTTCGGGCGGGACAGGGGGCAACGAGCAGTACTTC
CASSSGGTGGNEQYF
>.|TRBD2|TRBV5-1|TRBJ2-4
TGCGCCAGCAGCCCCGGGACTAGCGGGAGTAACATTCAGTACTTC
CASSPGTSGSNIQYF
>.|TRBD1|TRBV6-4|TRBJ2-1
TGTGCCAGCAGTGACATCGGGACAGGGGGTAACAATGAGCAGTTCTTC
CASSDIGTGGNNEQFF
>.|.|TRBV19|TRBJ2-3
TGTGCCAGCACCTACGGGAGCACAGATACGCAGTATTTT
CASTYGSTDTQYF
>.|TRBD2|TRBV3-1/TRBV3-2|TRBJ2-1
TGTGCCAGCAGCCAAGTGGGCGGGAGCCCCTCAGAAAAGCAGTTCTTC
CASSQVGGSPSEKQFF
>.|TRBD2|TRBV5-5|TRBJ2-5
TGTGCCAGCAGAAGGACTAGCGGGAGTGAGACCCAGTACTTC
CASRRTSGSETQYF
>.|TRBD1|TRBV7-2|TRBJ2-1
TGTGCCAGCAGCCCACAGGGGGGACAAACCTACAATGAGCAGTTCTTC
CASSPQGGQTYNEQFF
>.|.|TRBV2|TRBJ2-7
TGTGCCAGCAGTGAAGCCGGGGTATTACATAACTACGAGCAGTACTTC
CASSEAGVLHNYEQYF
>.|TRBD2|TRBV15|TRBJ2-5
TGTGCCACCAGCAGAGATGACGCGGGGGGGTCCCGTCTCAAAGAGACCCAGTACTTC
CATSRDDAGGSRLKETQYF
>.|TRBD2|TRBV2|TRBJ2-7
TGTGCCAGCAGCGGGACTAGCGGGAGTCCCCACGAGCAGTACTTC
CASSGTSGSPHEQYF
>.|.|TRBV18|TRBJ2-5
TGTGCCAGCTCACCGGGGCAAAGAGAGACCCAGTACTTC
CASSPGQRETQYF
>.|.|TRBV28|TRBJ2-7
TGTGCCAGCAGGAAGCGGCTAAGATCCTACGAGCAGTACTTC
CASRKRLRSYEQYF
>.|.|TRBV28|TRBJ2-7
TGTGCCAGCAGTTTAGGTCGACAAGCCTACGAGCAGTACTTC
CASSLGRQAYEQYF
>.|TRBD1|TRBV29-1|TRBJ1-5
TGCAGCGTCGCGACCACTTCCGACAGGGGACAGCCCCAGCATTTT
CSVATTSDRGQPQHF
>.|TRBD2|TRBV7-8|TRBJ2-3
TGTGCCAGCAGCTCGCCGAGCGGGGGGGCCATGAATACGCAGTATTTT
CASSSPSGGAMNTQYF
>.|TRBD1|TRBV7-2|TRBJ2-6
TGTGCCAGCAGCTCCGGACAGGGGGCGTTGGGGGCCAACGTCCTGACTTTC
CASSSGQGALGANVLTF
>.|TRBD1|TRBV7-2|TRBJ1-6
TGTGCCAGCAGCGGACAGGGGGCTAGGAATTCACCCCTCCACTTT
CASSGQGARNSPLHF
>.|.|TRBV4-3|TRBJ1-2
TGCGCCAGCAGCCTCGCGCAGGGCGGTGGTGGCTACACCTTC
CASSLAQGGGGYTF
>.|TRBD1|TRBV4-2|TRBJ1-5
TGTGCCAGCAGCCAAGCGCCACAGGGGGTAAGCAATCAGCCCCAGCATTTT
CASSQAPQGVSNQPQHF
>few|.|TRBV9|TRBJ2-3
TGTGCCAGCAGCCCCACCACCGGGACAACCACAGATACGCAGTATTTT
CASSPTTGTTTDTQYF
>.|.|TRBV7-6|TRBJ1-3
TGTGCCAGCAGCTTAGAAGGGGCGAGCTCTGGAAACACCATATATTTT
CASSLEGASSGNTIYF
>.|.|TRBV24-1|TRBJ2-5
TGTGCCACCAGTCAGGCCGGAGGAGAGACCCAGTACTTC
CATSQAGGETQYF
>.|.|TRBV13|TRBJ1-3
TGTGCCAGCCGGGTATTATTCTCTGGAAACACCATATATTTT
CASRVLFSGNTIYF